The text below deals with one T cell receptor (beta chain). Clones were sequenced by immunoSEQ multiplex PCR, and TCRdb holds only the in-frame ones, with some missing. The table records over a million clones, about 98.5% of them present only once. Germline trimming cut 1 base from V and 6 bases from J; bases unmatched to any gene: 12. The CDR3 has 17 amino acids. CDR1 and CDR2 (germline): GTSNPN, SVGIG (reference sequence). Donors included only healthy HIV-negative adults lacking recent acute infections or vaccinations. This entry comes from a study of shared clonotypes between healthy human individuals.

The source is a man aged 30 to 45 in good health. The chain links TRBV30 to TRBJ2-1, with 10 bases matching TRBD2. The sequencing sample was made of naive CD4+ T cells sorted from blood. The subset was: CD45RA+ positively selected. The CDR3 DNA sequence: TGTGCCTGGAGTGCCCCCCGGACTAGCGGAAGGGGCAATGAGCAGTTCTTC. It translates to CAWSAPRTSGRGNEQFF.